This record looks at one TCR beta chain sequence and its context. As yet, its antigen is unknown. This sample stems from a study of a mutant IDH1 vaccine in newly diagnosed glioma. Across the whole study: Vaccine administration was initiated 4-6 weeks following radiotherapy alone, or with temozolomide cycles.

In germline, CDR1 is SEHNR, CDR2 FQNEAQ (reference sequence). V lost 2 bases and J 1 base, leaving 8 bases between the germline ends. This CDR3 is built from 14 residues. Time point noted: week 35, safety follow-up. A single vaccine dose contained 300 ug of mutant IDH1 20-mer peptide, and topical imiquimod was used with it. The study gave patients eight vaccinations in weeks 1, 3, 5, 7, 11, 15, 19, 23. Each tumor in the donors was a new WHO grade 3 or 4 astrocytoma, IDH1-mutant and ATRX-lost. Using immunoSEQ multiplex PCR, the repertoire was profiled, and TCRdb retains in-frame clones only, with some absent. The table includes over 55,000 clones, about four fifths detected once. Findings and limits, study-wide: In about 94% of patients, immune responses induced by the vaccine occurred.

The chain employs TRBV7-9 and TRBJ1-1; D unresolved. The TCR was taken from a middle-aged man with glioma. The starting material was PBMCs, obtained from a glioma patient whose treatment included an IDH1 peptide vaccine. Here the CDR3 DNA reads TGTGCCAGCAGCTTATTTGACGAGAACACTGAAGCTTTCTTT. The encoded protein is CASSLFDENTEAFF.